This T cell receptor beta chain originates from a study of T cell responses to AZD1222 COVID-19 vaccine. Study-wide points: Compared with day 0, the breadth and depth of the Spike-specific TCR repertoire rose significantly after two doses of AZD1222. Just a handful of AZD1222 recipients were seropositive at baseline. Donors were largely white British and mainly female; clonal diversity was possibly underestimated.

Per germline, CDR1 MDHEN and CDR2 SYDVKM. The CDR3 is 15 amino acids. Losses at the gene ends were 0 bases for V and 7 bases for J; bases not matched to a gene: 4. TCRdb's table, derived via immunoSEQ multiplex PCR, lists solely in-frame clones and lacks some. This table holds approximately 50,000 clones, 75% to 90% found once. On this clone: What it recognizes is unknown.

The source is an adult in good health. The starting material was peripheral blood, obtained on day 0 of MenACWY control vaccination. The chain links TRBV28 to TRBJ2-1, with TRBD2 identical over 9 bases. The CDR3 region is CASSLWAGGGNEQFF. CDR3 coding DNA: TGTGCCAGCAGTTTATGGGCGGGAGGGGGGAATGAGCAGTTCTTC. Combining the CDR3 with reference TRBV28 and TRBJ2-1 gives the whole variable domain DVKVTQSSRYLVKRTGEKVFLECVQDMDHENMFWYRQDPGLGLRLIYFSYDVKMKEKGDIPEGYSVSREKKERFSLILESASTNQTSMYLCASSLWAGGGNEQFFGPGTRLTVL.